These 12 T cell receptor beta chains were all obtained from the same sample, sequenced in a study of T cell repertoires in cytomegalovirus infection. TCRdb ran MiXCR on the reads and lists one entry per CDR3 protein. The data hold fewer than 550,000 distinct CDR3 sequences, with about a third observed a single time. Sequencing was performed on PBMCs. The receptors were gathered from a human donor in good health (CMV status not recorded). Some clones in this sample may be carry-over from other donors' samples.

The rearrangement uses TRBV27 and TRBJ2-7; D is unclear. Germline CDR1 is MNHEY and CDR2 is SMNVEV (reference sequence). This CDR3 is 14 amino acids long. Trimming shortened V by 2 bases and J by 3 bases, and 11 bases separated the two germline ends. The CDR3 DNA reads as TGTGCCAGCAGTTTACAGGTGTCGGGCTACGAGCAGTACTTC. Amino acids: CASSLQVSGYEQYF.

The chain employs TRBV4-3 and TRBJ2-2; D gene uncertain. The CDR3 totals 14 residues. Looked up from germline, CDR1 is LGHNA and CDR2 is YSLEER. V was clipped by 0 bases and J by 0 bases, with 2 bases between them. CDR3 coding DNA: TGCGCCAGCAGCCAAGATTCGAACACCGGGGAGCTGTTTTTT. As protein: CASSQDSNTGELFF.

This chain joins TRBV3-1 and TRBJ2-5; TRBD2 agrees at 14 bases. CDR1 LGHDT and CDR2 YNNKEL come from the germline V gene (reference sequence). The CDR3 is made up of 18 amino acids. The trim removed 0 bases at V and 5 bases at J, leaving 8 bases unmatched. CDR3 sequence (DNA): TGTGCCAGCAGCCAAGAGAGACTAGCGGGGGGGCGGAGTGAGACCCAGTACTTC. Translated, it gives CASSQERLAGGRSETQYF.

This clonotype was seen ten or more times. The J gene is TRBJ1-4, the V gene TRBV12-3 or TRBV12-4; TRBD1 might be the D (6 bases). V shed 6 bases and J shed 8 bases, with 13 bases lying between them. This CDR3 contains 13 residues. The CDR3 DNA reads as TGTGCCAGCAGCCTTGGGGGGCAGGAAAAACTGTTTTTT. Translation gives CASSLGGQEKLFF.

This clonotype was detected ten times or more. The CDR3 region has the DNA TGTGCCAGCAGGACCAAGCTCACAGATACGCAGTATTTT. Translation: CASRTKLTDTQYF. This chain connects TRBV7-9 to TRBJ2-3; D gene uncertain. There are 13 residues in the CDR3. V was pared by 6 bases and J by 2 bases, with 9 bases between. Germline V gene data show CDR1 as SEHNR and CDR2 as FQNEAQ (reference sequence).

The CDR3 loop reads CASSRGPGTGRDTQYF. The CDR3 bases are TGTGCCAGCAGCCGAGGACCTGGGACTGGTAGAGATACGCAGTATTTT. The chain links TRBV12-3 or TRBV12-4 to TRBJ2-3; perhaps TRBD2 as D (6 bases). The CDR3 totals 16 residues. Between the trimmed V and J ends, which lost 6 bases and 5 bases, there was a span of 21 bases.

This chain connects TRBV7-6 to TRBJ1-5, with D uncertain. CDR1 and CDR2 from the germline V gene are SGHVS and FNYEAQ. The V gene lost 5 bases and the J gene lost 4 bases, with 9 bases spanning the gap. This CDR3 comprises 13 residues. Here the CDR3 DNA reads TGTGCCAGCAGCCAAAGGCCGAATCAGCCCCAGCATTTT. It codes for CASSQRPNQPQHF.

In this sample, this clonotype turned up a few times. The V call is TRBV11-3, the J call TRBJ2-3; D ambiguous. This CDR3 spans 11 amino acids. V lost 4 bases and J lost 6, with 5 bases in between. Germline loops: CDR1 SGHNT, CDR2 YENEEA. The CDR3 reads CASSSHDTQYF. The CDR3 nucleotides are TGTGCCAGCAGCTCCCACGATACGCAGTATTTT.

This clonotype has just a few counts. This rearrangement joins TRBV11-2 to TRBJ2-4; TRBD2 agrees at 13 bases. V shed 6 bases, J shed 0 bases, and the junction held 11 bases outside the gene matches. This CDR3 comprises 19 residues. From germline, CDR1 is SGHAT and CDR2 FQNNGV. CDR3 bases: TGTGCCAGCAGTAGGACTAGCGGGGGATCGCCCTTAGCCAAAAACATTCAGTACTTC. The encoded protein is CASSRTSGGSPLAKNIQYF.

The V call is TRBV7-6, the J call TRBJ1-2; a possible D gene is TRBD1 (6 bases). The CDR3 extends over 16 amino acids. Trimming took off 2 bases at V and 9 bases at J, with 22 bases between the two ends. CDR1 and CDR2 (germline): SGHVS, FNYEAQ. CDR3 in DNA: TGTGCCAGCAGCTTAAGCCCGGTAGGAGGGGGAAATAGCTACACCTTC. Translation: CASSLSPVGGGNSYTF.

The rearrangement joins TRBV28 to TRBJ1-4, with a weak D call TRBD1 (5 bases). The germline V gene has CDR1 MDHEN and CDR2 SYDVKM. There are 15 residues in the CDR3. Trimming took 5 bases from V and 6 from J, leaving 16 bases between them. Here the CDR3 reads CASSAPGTDHEKLFF. CDR3 in DNA: TGTGCCAGCAGTGCACCCGGGACGGACCATGAAAAACTGTTTTTT.

This clonotype has just one count. Germline and junction disagree at one end, which may indicate a read error. The chain is built from TRBV4-1 and TRBJ2-2; no clear D. CDR1 is MGHRA, CDR2 YSYEKL, per germline. This CDR3 has 15 residues. This chain's CDR3 is CASRQDRFGSGELFF. CDR3 nucleotide sequence: TGCGCCAGCCGCCAAGATAGATTCGGTTCCGGGGAGCTGTTTTTT.